Following are 7 T cell receptor beta chains from one sample sequenced in a study of PD-1 blockade in mismatch repair-deficient tumors. Only in-frame clones appear in the TCRdb table, and some are missing; sequencing was by immunoSEQ multiplex PCR. In the table there are about 130,000 clones, around nine tenths of which are singletons. Sequences were derived from peripheral blood, sampled almost 74 weeks after starting pembrolizumab. The receptors were gathered from an adult with mismatch repair-deficient cancer.

The chain links TRBV27 to TRBJ2-7; D unresolved. Germline CDR1 MNHEY, CDR2 SMNVEV (reference sequence). Trimming took 0 bases from V and 3 from J, leaving 6 bases between them. The length of the CDR3 is 13 residues. CDR3 DNA: TGTGCCAGCAGTTTATCGATCGACTACGAGCAGTACTTC. Translating gives CASSLSIDYEQYF.

V is TRBV27 and J is TRBJ2-2, with 8 bases lining up with TRBD1. Germline CDR1 MNHEY, CDR2 SMNVEV (reference sequence). This CDR3 has 14 amino acids. After removal of 6 bases from V and 8 bases from J, the junction contained 8 bases not matched to a gene. The CDR3 nucleotides read TGTGCCAGCAGGTCCCAGGGGGCGTCGGGGGAGCTGTTTTTT. It translates to CASRSQGASGELFF.

The genes are TRBV27 and TRBJ2-2, with 7 bases lining up with TRBD2. Per the germline V gene, CDR1 is MNHEY and CDR2 is SMNVEV (reference sequence). With V trimmed by 5 bases and J by 7 bases, 10 bases remained unmatched. This CDR3 region has 15 residues. The CDR3 nucleotides are TGTGCCAGCAGTCCCCGTGGGGGGGGGTTCGGGGAGCTGTTTTTT. It encodes CASSPRGGGFGELFF.

The genes are TRBV2 and TRBJ2-2; 7 positions match TRBD2. The CDR3 contains 15 residues. Germline V gene data show CDR1 as SNHLY and CDR2 as FYNNEI. The trim removed 3 bases at V and 3 bases at J, leaving 4 bases unmatched. The CDR3 protein is CASSDRDYDTGELFF. The CDR3 bases are TGTGCCAGCAGTGATCGGGACTACGACACCGGGGAGCTGTTTTTT.

The chain combines TRBV2 with TRBJ1-1; maybe TRBD1 (5 bases). Between the trimmed V and J ends, which lost 1 base and 2 bases, there was a span of 14 bases. Germline CDR1 and CDR2: SNHLY and FYNNEI. This CDR3 comprises 16 residues. This chain's CDR3 is CASSEDGGGSNTEAFF. Here the CDR3 DNA reads TGTGCCAGCAGTGAAGATGGGGGTGGATCCAACACTGAAGCTTTCTTT.

This clone has a handful of counts. CDR3: CACLPTQPFYGYTF. CDR3 sequence (DNA): TGTGCTTGCCTGCCTACCCAGCCGTTCTATGGCTACACCTTC. The genes are TRBV30 and TRBJ1-2; D is ambiguous. This CDR3 is built from 14 residues. The germline V gene has CDR1 GTSNPN and CDR2 SVGIG (reference sequence).

The J gene is TRBJ2-1, the V gene TRBV7-8, with D tentatively TRBD2 (5 bases). The CDR3 contains 15 residues. Germline assignment: CDR1 SGHVS and CDR2 FQNEAQ. V dropped 5 bases and J dropped 4 bases, with 15 bases sitting between them. The DNA for the CDR3 is TGTGCCAGCAGCAGAACAACGACGGGGTACAATGAGCAGTTCTTC. It codes for CASSRTTTGYNEQFF.